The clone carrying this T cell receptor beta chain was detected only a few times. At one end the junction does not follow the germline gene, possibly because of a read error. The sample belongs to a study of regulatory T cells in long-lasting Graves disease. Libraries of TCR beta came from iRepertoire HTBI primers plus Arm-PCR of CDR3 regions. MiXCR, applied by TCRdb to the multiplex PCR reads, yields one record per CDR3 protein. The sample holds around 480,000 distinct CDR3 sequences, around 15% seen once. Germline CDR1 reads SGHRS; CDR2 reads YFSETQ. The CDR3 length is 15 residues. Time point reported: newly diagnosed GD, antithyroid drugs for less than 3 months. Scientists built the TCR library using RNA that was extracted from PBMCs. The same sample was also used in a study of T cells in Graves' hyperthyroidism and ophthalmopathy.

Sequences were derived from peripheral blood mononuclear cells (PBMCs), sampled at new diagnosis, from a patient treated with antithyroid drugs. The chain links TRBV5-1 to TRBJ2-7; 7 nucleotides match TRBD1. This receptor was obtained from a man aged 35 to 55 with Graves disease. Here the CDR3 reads CASRTGAGTSYEQYF. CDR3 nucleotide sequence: TGTGCCAGCCGAACAGGGGCAGGCACCTCCTACGAGCAGTACTTC.